A single T cell receptor beta chain is shown here with its context. Its antigen is as yet unknown. This sample is drawn from a study of cytotoxic CD8 clonotypes in ibrutinib-treated CLL. About the study: Across samples, productive templates numbered roughly 230,000 and productive rearrangements reached approximately 100,000 on average.

The germline gives CDR1 LNHDA, CDR2 SQIVND (reference sequence). V dropped 5 bases and J dropped 7; count of bases not matched to a gene: 7. The CDR3 extends over 15 amino acids. Measured with immunoSEQ multiplex PCR; TCRdb has only the in-frame clones, and not every one. The data hold just over 35,000 clones, with about 70% observed a single time. General study points: Clonality climbed at ibrutinib response, then dropped toward baseline at progression. Under treatment, the uncommon public clonotypes either contracted or remained stable.

The chain uses TRBV19 and TRBJ2-1; TRBD1 matches at 11 bases. Here the sequenced sample was PBMCs, taken at disease progression, from a patient treated with ibrutinib. This clonotype was sampled from a human donor with chronic lymphocytic leukemia. In DNA, the CDR3 is TGTGCCAGTAGTCGGACAGGGGGCGCCGGAAATGAGCAGTTCTTC. Protein product: CASSRTGGAGNEQFF. The variable domain in full, with the rest retrieved from reference TRBV19 and TRBJ2-1, is DGGITQSPKYLFRKEGQNVTLSCEQNLNHDAMYWYRQDPGQGLRLIYYSQIVNDFQKGDIAEGYSVSREKKESFPLTVTSAQKNPTAFYLCASSRTGGAGNEQFFGPGTRLTVL.